This entry lists 25 T cell receptor beta chains sequenced from one sample in a study of blood T cell repertoires in COVID-19. Profiled with immunoSEQ multiplex PCR; TCRdb holds only in-frame clones, not every one. The sample consists of under 300,000 clones, approximately 86% of them appearing once. The specimen sequenced was PBMCs or T cells enriched from blood (not recorded which). Receptor source: a woman in her fifties or sixties who had recovered from COVID-19.

This chain uses TRBV4-1 with TRBJ2-1; D is ambiguous. The ends were cut back, 4 bases at V and 4 bases at J, with 5 bases in the middle. The CDR3 contains 12 residues. In germline, CDR1 is MGHRA, CDR2 YSYEKL. The CDR3 DNA is TGCGCCAGCAGCCTCATTTACAATGAGCAGTTCTTC. This sequence encodes CASSLIYNEQFF.

This chain uses TRBV2 with TRBJ1-3; 7 positions agree with TRBD1. After removal of 7 bases from V and 2 bases from J, the junction contained 8 bases not matched to a gene. CDR3 length: 15 amino acids. Germline loops: CDR1 SNHLY, CDR2 FYNNEI. The CDR3 loop is CASKPGQRTGNTIYF. In DNA form, the CDR3 reads TGTGCCAGCAAACCGGGACAGAGGACTGGAAACACCATATATTTT.

The chain employs TRBV25-1 and TRBJ1-2; D gene uncertain. Germline assignment: CDR1 MGHDK and CDR2 SYGVNS. This CDR3 region has 14 residues. V lost 2 bases, J lost 4 bases, and 11 bases lay in between. In DNA form, the CDR3 reads TGTGCCAGCAGTGAAATCGGTATTAGCTATGGCTACACCTTC. This gives the protein CASSEIGISYGYTF.

The chain is built from TRBV4-3 and TRBJ2-1; 9 nucleotides align to TRBD2. CDR3 length: 19 residues. The V and J ends lost 0 bases and 0 bases, in that order; junction bases with no gene match: 9. Germline CDR1 and CDR2: LGHNA and YSLEER. This CDR3 reads CASSQDDSGRFSSYNEQFF. CDR3 sequence (DNA): TGCGCCAGCAGCCAAGATGATAGCGGGAGATTCAGCTCCTACAATGAGCAGTTCTTC.

V gene TRBV30 combines with J gene TRBJ1-4; possibly TRBD1 for D (6 bases). With 8 bases removed from V and 0 bases from J, the gap between germline ends came to 13 bases. The germline CDR1 and CDR2 sequences are GTSNPN and SVGIG (reference sequence). The CDR3 runs to 14 residues. CDR3 nucleotide sequence: TGTGCCGGTCGGGACACCACAACTAATGAAAAACTGTTTTTT. This translates into CAGRDTTTNEKLFF.

The table lists this clone with a count of one. The rearrangement links TRBV28 to TRBJ1-4; 8 positions agree with TRBD1. Trimming removed 5 bases from V and 6 bases from J; junction bases left unmatched: 11. The CDR3 sequence is 16 residues long. Germline-derived CDR1 and CDR2 are MDHEN and SYDVKM. DNA for the CDR3: TGTGCCAGCAGTGAGTTACAGGGGGAGAGGGATGAAAAACTGTTTTTT. This codes for CASSELQGERDEKLFF.

CDR3 nucleotide sequence: TGTGCCAGCAGCTCAGACGGATTAGCGGGAGGGCTTTCCTACGAGCAGTACTTC. Its protein product is CASSSDGLAGGLSYEQYF. The V gene is TRBV11-2, the J gene TRBJ2-7; TRBD2 matches at 11 bases. The CDR3 runs 18 residues. The germline V gene has CDR1 SGHAT and CDR2 FQNNGV. The trim removed 4 bases at V and 1 base at J, leaving 12 bases unmatched.

The J gene is TRBJ1-5, the V gene TRBV5-8; the D gene is possibly TRBD1 (5 bases). This CDR3 has 15 amino acids. Trimming left V 3 bases short and J 1 base short, with 11 bases between. The germline V gene encodes CDR1 SGHTS and CDR2 YDEGEE. The CDR3 region has the DNA TGTGCCAGCAGCTCGGGGGAGAAGAGCAATCAGCCCCAGCATTTT. Its translation is CASSSGEKSNQPQHF.

The chain is built from TRBV6-5 and TRBJ1-5, with D perhaps TRBD1 (6 bases). The CDR3 is made up of 13 amino acids. The V gene lost 7 bases and the J gene lost 1 base, with 8 bases spanning the gap. Germline V lookup: CDR1 MNHEY, CDR2 SVGAGI. The CDR3 reads CASIGQSNQPQHF. The DNA for the CDR3 is TGTGCCAGCATCGGACAGAGCAATCAGCCCCAGCATTTT.

The rearrangement links TRBV27 to TRBJ2-3; 11 nucleotides align to TRBD2. Germline-derived CDR1 and CDR2 are MNHEY and SMNVEV (reference sequence). Losses at the gene ends were 3 bases for V and 8 bases for J; bases not matched to a gene: 4. CDR3 length: 14 amino acids. CDR3 in DNA: TGTGCCAGCAGTTTTACCGGGACTAGCGGTACGCAGTATTTT. This sequence encodes CASSFTGTSGTQYF.

This clone was observed a few times. This sequence joins TRBV9 and TRBJ2-3; D not certain. V was shortened by 4 bases and J by 0 bases, with 3 bases between the two germline ends. There are 12 residues in the CDR3. Germline V gene lookup returns CDR1 SGDLS and CDR2 YYNGEE. For the CDR3, the DNA is TGTGCCAGCAGCTCTAGCACAGATACGCAGTATTTT. It translates to CASSSSTDTQYF.

This chain joins TRBV19 and TRBJ2-1, with TRBD2 identical over 11 bases. CDR1 LNHDA and CDR2 SQIVND come from the germline V gene (reference sequence). This CDR3 region has 16 residues. Trimming removed 5 bases from V and 4 bases from J; junction bases left unmatched: 7. Written as DNA, the CDR3 is TGTGCCAGTAGTCCGACTAGCGGGAACTCTTACAATGAGCAGTTCTTC. Protein: CASSPTSGNSYNEQFF.

The rearrangement uses TRBV23-1 and TRBJ1-5; 7 bases line up with TRBD1. TRBV23-1 has ORF status, its function being uncertain. J gave up 2 bases and V 2 bases, and 12 bases lay outside the gene matches. The CDR3 has 18 amino acids. CDR3 in amino acids: CASSQPRGRGRRNQPQHF. The CDR3 region has the DNA TGCGCCAGCAGTCAACCAAGGGGTAGGGGGCGTCGCAATCAGCCCCAGCATTTT.

The chain recombines TRBV3-1 (or the pseudogene TRBV3-2) with TRBJ1-3; D is undetermined. The length of the CDR3 is 15 residues. The germline V gene encodes CDR1 LGHDT and CDR2 YNNKEL (reference sequence). V was pared by 0 bases and J by 1 base, with 7 bases between. CDR3 DNA sequence: TGTGCCAGCAGCCAAGATGGTCGGTCTGGAAACACCATATATTTT. This encodes CASSQDGRSGNTIYF.

This clone was found a few times. V usage is TRBV7-9 and J usage is TRBJ2-7, with 7 bases aligning to TRBD1. The CDR3 contains 15 residues. V lost 1 base to trimming and J lost 3 bases; unmatched junction nucleotides: 6. Germline assignment: CDR1 SEHNR and CDR2 FQNEAQ (reference sequence). CDR3 residues: CASSLVGTDIYEQYF. The CDR3 nucleotides are TGTGCCAGCAGCTTAGTGGGGACAGATATCTACGAGCAGTACTTC.

J is TRBJ2-2 and V is TRBV5-1; the D is unclear. Looked up from germline, CDR1 is SGHRS and CDR2 is YFSETQ. Deletions cut 5 bases from V and 4 bases from J, with 6 bases between. The CDR3 consists of 12 residues. CDR3 amino acids: CASRLATGELFF. The CDR3 DNA reads as TGCGCCAGCAGACTTGCCACCGGGGAGCTGTTTTTT.

The CDR3 coding sequence is TGCAGTGCCCAGGATGAAAAACTGTTTTTT. This gives the protein CSAQDEKLFF. This chain uses TRBV20-1 with TRBJ1-4; D call uncertain. Germline V gives CDR1 DFQATT, CDR2 SNEGSKA (reference sequence). The CDR3 totals 10 residues. Trimming removed 6 bases at V and 6 bases at J, with 5 bases between.

This chain uses TRBV5-5 with TRBJ2-5; no definite D call. The CDR3 is 12 amino acids. Trimming left V 4 bases short and J 0 bases short, with 4 bases between. Germline V CDR1 and CDR2: SGHKS, YYEKEE (reference sequence). In DNA, the CDR3 is TGTGCCAGCAGCCGGTACCAAGAGACCCAGTACTTC. This encodes CASSRYQETQYF.

CDR3 amino acids: CASSPAQGAGNTIYF. The CDR3, as DNA: TGTGCCAGCTCACCAGCTCAGGGGGCTGGAAACACCATATATTTT. This sequence joins TRBV18 and TRBJ1-3; 7 bases are a match to TRBD1. CDR3 size: 15 residues. Germline loops: CDR1 KGHSH, CDR2 LQKENI. The J segment lost 2 bases and the V segment lost 2 bases, leaving 3 bases of the junction unmatched.

This sequence joins TRBV18 and TRBJ2-1; D remains ambiguous. Germline V lookup: CDR1 KGHSH, CDR2 LQKENI. V was trimmed by 2 bases and J by 0 bases, leaving 8 bases between them. This CDR3 contains 15 residues. The CDR3 spells CASSPYPGSYNEQFF. The CDR3 DNA reads as TGTGCCAGCTCACCATACCCAGGCTCCTACAATGAGCAGTTCTTC.

The CDR3 DNA reads as TGTGCCAGCAGCTTAGGAAGTCGCGGGCCGAACACCGGGGAGCTGTTTTTT. Translation gives CASSLGSRGPNTGELFF. The rearrangement uses TRBV5-4 and TRBJ2-2; a weak D match, TRBD2 (5 bases). CDR1 is SGHNT and CDR2 is YYREEE in the germline V gene (reference sequence). V lost 2 bases and J 0 bases, leaving 14 bases between the germline ends. The CDR3 length is 17 residues.

This chain connects TRBV28 to TRBJ1-2; 9 bases align to TRBD1. CDR3 size: 14 residues. J was trimmed by 2 bases and V by 7 bases; bases with no gene match: 5. Germline V gene data show CDR1 as MDHEN and CDR2 as SYDVKM. CDR3 amino acids: CASNPGTGNYGYTF. The CDR3 coding sequence is TGTGCCAGCAACCCCGGGACAGGGAACTATGGCTACACCTTC.

This chain links TRBV2 with TRBJ2-3; perhaps TRBD2 as D (6 bases). Germline CDR1 is SNHLY and CDR2 is FYNNEI. Trimming took 7 bases from V and 2 from J, leaving 16 bases between them. This CDR3 is built from 15 residues. This CDR3 reads CASTGTPAVTDTQYF. The CDR3 nucleotides read TGTGCCAGCACCGGGACTCCTGCCGTCACAGATACGCAGTATTTT.

This clone occurred a few times. This chain links TRBV19 with TRBJ1-1; the D gene is possibly TRBD1 (5 bases). Germline V gene sequence: CDR1 LNHDA, CDR2 SQIVND (reference sequence). Trimming stripped 3 bases from V and 6 bases from J, with 14 bases between. CDR3 size: 14 residues. The chain's CDR3 is CASSITWGNAEAFF. CDR3 in DNA: TGTGCCAGTAGTATCACCTGGGGCAACGCTGAAGCTTTCTTT.

This rearrangement joins TRBV18 to TRBJ2-7, with 12 bases lining up with TRBD1. This CDR3 region has 15 residues. From germline, CDR1 is KGHSH and CDR2 LQKENI. J lost 9 bases, V lost 3 bases, and 9 bases had no gene match. The CDR3 here is CASSPLKGQGALQYF. For the CDR3, the DNA is TGTGCCAGCTCACCCCTAAAGGGACAGGGGGCACTGCAGTACTTC. Combining the CDR3 with reference TRBV18 and TRBJ2-7 gives the whole variable domain NAGVMQNPRHLVRRRGQEARLRCSPMKGHSHVYWYRQLPEEGLKFMVYLQKENIIDESGMPKERFSAEFPKEGPSILRIQQVVRGDSAAYFCASSPLKGQGALQYFGPGTRLTVT.